This T cell receptor (beta chain) was identified during a study of blood T cells in healthy people across ages. Overall study context: In model experiments, template switching was able to capture about one barcoded beta molecule for every two T cells that were present.

The CDR3 runs 16 residues. J was trimmed by 0 bases and V by 4 bases; bases with no gene match: 8. Germline V gene sequence: CDR1 SGHRS, CDR2 YFSETQ. In this sample, this clonotype turned up many times. The antigen remains undetermined. It was with a sample-barcoded 5' primer and a J-beta primer mix that a second PCR of roughly 7 to 11 cycles was run. TCRdb independently ran MiXCR on the 5' RACE reads; one entry per CDR3 protein. In the table there are approximately 1.5 million distinct CDR3 sequences, 30% to 40% of which are singletons. General study findings and limits: Long-lived donors carried more naive CD4+ cells and greater diversity than aged donors.

V and J are TRBV5-1 and TRBJ2-3; 7 bases line up with TRBD1. Sequencing input: blood. This TCR derives from a woman in her twenties or thirties in good health. CDR3 nucleotides: TGCGCCAGCAGCCGCTCCACAGGGGCAAGCACAGATACGCAGTATTTT. Protein sequence: CASSRSTGASTDTQYF. The full variable domain, completed using reference TRBV5-1 and TRBJ2-3, is KAGVTQTPRYLIKTRGQQVTLSCSPISGHRSVSWYQQTPGQGLQFLFEYFSETQRNKGNFPGRFSGRQFSNSRSEMNVSTLELGDSALYLCASSRSTGASTDTQYFGPGTRLTVL.